These 18 T cell receptor beta chains share one sample of origin, sequenced in a study of glioma-infiltrating T cells after dendritic cell vaccination listed by TCRdb under 2016. The library was built by means of the immunoSEQ multiplex PCR assay. Entries here come from immuneACCESS through TCRdb and include only in-frame sequences with V and J called. Some clones fail to appear in such tables; in the studies checked, an unresolved V gene covers under half of the shortfall, and the cause of the remainder is unknown. A total of tens of thousands of clones appear in this sample, 83% of them only once. Roughly 6.8% of the sample comes from the top ten. The time point label, as the study defines it: after dendritic cell vaccination, including at tumor progression/relapse. Sequencing was performed on blood, taken after dendritic cell vaccination. The source of these receptors is a human donor with glioblastoma.

The chain recombines TRBV7-2 with TRBJ2-5; weak D call: TRBD1 (6 bases). CDR1 SGHTA and CDR2 FQGNSA come from the germline V gene. Trimming stripped 3 bases from V and 1 base from J, with 9 bases between. The CDR3 consists of 14 residues. The CDR3 coding sequence is TGTGCCAGCAGCTTTAACAGGGCCCAAGAGACCCAGTACTTC. Translation: CASSFNRAQETQYF.

The chain combines TRBV7-9 with TRBJ1-1, with a weak D call TRBD1 (5 bases). Germline V lookup: CDR1 SEHNR, CDR2 FQNEAQ (reference sequence). The CDR3 runs to 13 residues. V lost 5 bases and J lost 1, with 8 bases in between. The CDR3 nucleotides are TGTGCCAGCAGCACGGACACGAACACTGAAGCTTTCTTT. This gives the protein CASSTDTNTEAFF.

V gene TRBV4-2 combines with J gene TRBJ2-5, with 9 positions matching TRBD2. J gave up 1 base and V 0 bases, and 0 bases lay outside the gene matches. The CDR3 runs to 15 residues. The germline gives CDR1 LGHNA, CDR2 YNFKEQ. CDR3 bases: TGTGCCAGCAGCCAAGAGCGGGGGGGCCAAGAGACCCAGTACTTC. It codes for CASSQERGGQETQYF.

The chain recombines TRBV7-6 with TRBJ2-2; D is unclear. Germline CDR1 reads SGHVS; CDR2 reads FNYEAQ. V was cut by 0 bases and J by 4 bases, with 3 bases left in between. The CDR3 consists of 13 residues. This chain's CDR3 is CASSLASTGELFF. The CDR3 region has the DNA TGTGCCAGCAGCTTAGCCAGCACCGGGGAGCTGTTTTTT.

The chain links TRBV6-6 to TRBJ2-7, with D unresolved. Germline loops: CDR1 MNHNY, CDR2 SVGAGI (reference sequence). V gave up 0 bases and J gave up 2 bases, with 14 bases separating them. The CDR3 contains 16 residues. The CDR3 sequence is CASSYSSQPPTYEQYF. For the CDR3, the DNA is TGTGCCAGCAGTTACTCGTCACAGCCACCGACCTACGAGCAGTACTTC.

The chain employs TRBV19 and TRBJ1-3, with a weak D call TRBD1 (6 bases). There are 16 residues in the CDR3. Per germline, CDR1 LNHDA and CDR2 SQIVND (reference sequence). V was clipped by 4 bases and J by 0 bases, with 13 bases between them. For the CDR3, the DNA is TGTGCCAGTAGTAGGACAGCCTCAAGCTCTGGAAACACCATATATTTT. Protein sequence: CASSRTASSSGNTIYF. Full variable domain (outside the CDR3, taken from reference TRBV19 and TRBJ1-3): DGGITQSPKYLFRKEGQNVTLSCEQNLNHDAMYWYRQDPGQGLRLIYYSQIVNDFQKGDIAEGYSVSREKKESFPLTVTSAQKNPTAFYLCASSRTASSSGNTIYFGEGSWLTVV.

This clone occurred many times. Here the CDR3 reads CASSPEGSPLHF. The CDR3 DNA reads as TGCGCCAGCAGCCCGGAGGGATCACCCCTCCACTTT. V usage is TRBV5-1 and J usage is TRBJ1-6; D ambiguous. The germline V gene encodes CDR1 SGHRS and CDR2 YFSETQ. The CDR3 consists of 12 residues. Trimming shortened V by 4 bases and J by 10 bases, and 9 bases separated the two germline ends.

This sequence joins TRBV6-4 and TRBJ2-7, with D unresolved. The CDR3 is made up of 14 amino acids. V was cut by 7 bases and J by 1 base, with 14 bases left in between. The germline gives CDR1 MRHNA, CDR2 SNTAGT. CDR3 residues: CASTPLRVSYEQYF. The CDR3 region has the DNA TGTGCCAGCACACCATTACGGGTATCCTACGAGCAGTACTTC.

V usage is TRBV11-3 and J usage is TRBJ2-1; the match to TRBD2 covers 9 bases. The CDR3 totals 16 residues. Germline assignment: CDR1 SGHNT and CDR2 YENEEA. With V trimmed by 5 bases and J by 2 bases, 7 bases remained unmatched. The CDR3 loop reads CASSPQTSGAYNEQFF. CDR3 in DNA: TGTGCCAGCAGCCCTCAGACTAGCGGAGCCTACAATGAGCAGTTCTTC.

This clone is a singleton in its sample. The V gene is TRBV5-4, the J gene TRBJ1-2, with 7 positions matching TRBD1. This CDR3 has 13 amino acids. V dropped 6 bases and J dropped 7; count of bases not matched to a gene: 9. Germline CDR1 is SGHNT and CDR2 is YYREEE (reference sequence). The CDR3 bases are TGTGCCAGCATCCTAGACAGGGTTGGTGGCTACACCTTC. This sequence encodes CASILDRVGGYTF.

Here the CDR3 reads CASSSATRQGGGTQYF. DNA for the CDR3: TGTGCCAGCAGTTCTGCAACTCGTCAGGGAGGGGGTACGCAGTATTTT. The chain recombines TRBV28 with TRBJ2-3; D is perhaps TRBD2 (7 bases). This CDR3 contains 16 residues. Germline V gene sequence: CDR1 MDHEN, CDR2 SYDVKM. Trimming removed 4 bases from V and 8 bases from J, with 22 bases in between.

V and J are TRBV2 and TRBJ2-5; unclear D gene. This CDR3 contains 13 residues. Germline V gene lookup returns CDR1 SNHLY and CDR2 FYNNEI. V was clipped by 4 bases and J by 0 bases, with 6 bases between them. CDR3 DNA sequence: TGTGCCAGCAGTGGCCAGTACCAAGAGACCCAGTACTTC. It is translated as CASSGQYQETQYF.

This clone was picked up a small number of times. The chain combines TRBV6-6 with TRBJ1-5; TRBD1 matches 8 bases. Germline V gene data show CDR1 as MNHNY and CDR2 as SVGAGI (reference sequence). V lost 7 bases to trimming and J lost 3 bases; unmatched junction nucleotides: 8. CDR3 length: 15 amino acids. CDR3 amino acids: CASTTWTGFNQPQHF. CDR3 coding DNA: TGTGCCAGCACTACCTGGACAGGGTTCAATCAGCCCCAGCATTTT.

The chain joins TRBV5-6 to TRBJ1-1, with TRBD1 identical over 9 bases. CDR1 and CDR2 from the germline V gene are SGHDT and YYEEEE. The V and J ends lost 3 bases and 0 bases, in that order; junction bases with no gene match: 9. This CDR3 spans 17 amino acids. The CDR3 region has the DNA TGTGCCAGCAGCTCGTCCGGGACAGGGTATGTGAACACTGAAGCTTTCTTT. Its protein is CASSSSGTGYVNTEAFF.

This chain links TRBV9 with TRBJ2-5, with TRBD2 matching 7 bases. Per germline, CDR1 SGDLS and CDR2 YYNGEE. The V and J ends lost 2 bases and 1 base, in that order; junction bases with no gene match: 2. The CDR3 is 14 residues long. DNA of the CDR3: TGTGCCAGCAGCGTGAGCGGGGCCCAAGAGACCCAGTACTTC. It specifies CASSVSGAQETQYF.

This chain connects TRBV12-5 to TRBJ1-5, with 10 bases identical to TRBD1. From germline, CDR1 is LGHNT and CDR2 FRNRAP. Trimming took 6 bases from V and 4 from J; bases not matched to a gene: 6. This CDR3 has 15 amino acids. This CDR3 is CASGTGQGINQPQHF. The CDR3, as DNA: TGTGCTAGTGGAACGGGACAGGGGATAAATCAGCCCCAGCATTTT.

J is TRBJ1-1 and V is TRBV27, with TRBD1 matching 8 bases. The ends lost 3 bases at V and 1 base at J; junction bases unmatched: 4. CDR1 and CDR2 from the germline V gene are MNHEY and SMNVEV (reference sequence). This CDR3 comprises 15 residues. CDR3 bases: TGTGCCAGCAGTTTCTCCGGGACAGGGAACACTGAAGCTTTCTTT. As protein: CASSFSGTGNTEAFF.

V usage is TRBV19 and J usage is TRBJ1-2, with 8 positions matching TRBD1. The CDR3 covers 15 residues. The J segment lost 1 base and the V segment lost 3 bases, leaving 4 bases of the junction unmatched. From germline, CDR1 is LNHDA and CDR2 SQIVND (reference sequence). For the CDR3, the DNA is TGTGCCAGTAGTATTTTGGACAGGGTTAACTATGGCTACACCTTC. Encoded protein: CASSILDRVNYGYTF.